This TCR beta chain derives from a study of blood T cell repertoires in COVID-19 (TCRdb year 2020). Notes on the research overall: Samples covering the acute and convalescent phases of COVID-19 were provided by collaborators in the United States, Italy and Spain. The prospective study material was composed of cDNA or gDNA derived from T cells, B-cell-depleted T cells, or PBMCs. The dataset comprised deeply sampled blood TCRbeta repertoires from subjects exposed to, actively infected with, or recovered from COVID-19. A freely available public database, intended as a resource for researchers studying the immune response to SARS-CoV-2, is where the repertoires were released. The samples were drawn from two sources: the first 160 participants of the ongoing ImmuneRACE study, and about 1,300 subjects contributed by 6 global collaborators. Nearly every sample came with metadata listing a de-identified subject ID, COVID-19 status, age in years and sex. Where available, HLA class I and class II types were obtained from metadata supplied by the sample provider rather than from assay-based typing. The investigation overall reported the following: The quantity of clinical and demographic metadata differed by source and by participant and was supplied without curation.

The immunoSEQ Assay, a bias-controlled multiplex PCR, was used to amplify TCRbeta CDR3 regions from genomic DNA. The authors processed their data as follows. The number of nucleated cells in each sample was estimated by amplification of reference gene primers within the assay. Sequence reads were collapsed and filtered to measure the absolute abundance of every unique TCRbeta CDR3 rearrangement. For each sample, productive Simpson clonality was calculated as the square root of Simpson's diversity index over productive rearrangements. TCRdb took over this immuneACCESS table, retaining in-frame rearrangements with V and J assigned. Such tables are incomplete; in checked studies, under half of the missing clones stem from an unresolved V gene, and the remainder is unexplained. V and J calls and clone size are given by that table; D and trimming were obtained from the DNA. Within this sample are 130,000 to 150,000 clones, with 70% to 90% of them counted one time only. The ten biggest clones cover around 8% of the sample.

One collaborating source in Seattle enrolled patients during active infection and followed them longitudinally through the course of disease. Whole blood was collected in K2EDTA tubes by collaborating institutions according to the institutions' own protocols. For TCRbeta analysis, collaborators shipped samples in one of three forms: frozen whole blood, isolated PBMCs, or DNA extracted from either of those sample types. Concerning this clone: There is no known antigen for this receptor. Base quality data are lacking; no much larger clone is found one base away.

V is trimmed back by 7 bases and J by 1 base, and the junction contains 2 bases that no gene match accounts for. From its cysteine to its phenylalanine, the CDR3 spans 14 amino acids. Here the CDR3 DNA is all that survives: 42 bases in frame from base 1. From a lookup of the germline V gene, CDR1 and CDR2 are ENHRY and SYGVKD. Sequencing was performed on peripheral blood. The chain joins TRBV10-3 to TRBJ2-2, with TRBD1 identical over 8 junction bases. The TCR comes from a woman aged 55-69 years with COVID-19, enrolled during active disease. DNA sequence: TGTGCCATCACAGGACAGGGGAACACCGGGGAGCTGTTTTTT. It encodes CAITGQGNTGELFF.